This TCR beta chain was observed in a study of blood T cell repertoires in COVID-19. Across the whole study: Acute and convalescent COVID-19 samples came from the United States, Italy and Spain.

The ends were cut back, 5 bases at V and 3 bases at J, with 13 bases in the middle. CDR1 and CDR2 from the germline V gene are SGHAT and FQNNGV. This CDR3 is 15 amino acids long. In the authors' methods: Nucleated cell number was recorded as an estimate derived from reference gene primer amplification. TCRdb keeps only in-frame clones here, not all; method: immunoSEQ multiplex PCR. Clone size and V and J calls were adopted from that table, with D and trimming inferred from the DNA. The sample has approximately 430,000 clones; 86% are singletons. The chain combines TRBV11-2 with TRBJ2-2; D remains unclear. The TCR originated in a woman under 40 with active or convalescent COVID-19. The sample taken for sequencing was peripheral blood. The CDR3 nucleotides are TGTGCCAGCAGCCTATTTCTCACCGACACCGGGGAGCTGTTTTTT. It encodes CASSLFLTDTGELFF.